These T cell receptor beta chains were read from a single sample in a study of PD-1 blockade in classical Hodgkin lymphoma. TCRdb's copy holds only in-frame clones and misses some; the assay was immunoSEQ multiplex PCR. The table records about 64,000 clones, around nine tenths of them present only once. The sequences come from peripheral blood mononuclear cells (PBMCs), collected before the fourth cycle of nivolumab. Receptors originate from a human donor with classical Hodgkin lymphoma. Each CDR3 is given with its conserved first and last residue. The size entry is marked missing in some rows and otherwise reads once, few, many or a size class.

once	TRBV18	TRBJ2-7	CASSPPDFTYEQYF
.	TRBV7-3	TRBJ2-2	CASSPRTGTDGELFF
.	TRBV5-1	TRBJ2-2	CASSLAGGHTGELFF
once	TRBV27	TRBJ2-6	CASSLTGANVLTF
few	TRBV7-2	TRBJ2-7	CASSLVGWGGSPYEQYF
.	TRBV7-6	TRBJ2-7	CASSSADTGGYEQYF
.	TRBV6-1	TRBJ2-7	CASSSGTSGGGRQYF
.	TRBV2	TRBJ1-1	CASDRGTPNTEAFF
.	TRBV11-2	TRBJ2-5	CASRGATSGGTQETQYF
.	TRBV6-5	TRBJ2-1	CASSYDGSSYNEQFF
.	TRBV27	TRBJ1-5	CASSLKGFGNQPQHF
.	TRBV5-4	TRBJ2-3	CASSLTGQGTDTQYF
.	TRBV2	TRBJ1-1	CASSEGRPNTEAFF
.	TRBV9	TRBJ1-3	CASSVTSGASSGNTIYF
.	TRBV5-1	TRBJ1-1	CASSLDGRGTTEAFF
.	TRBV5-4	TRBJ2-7	CASSLWDSYEQYF
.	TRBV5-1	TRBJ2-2	CASRQTGELFF
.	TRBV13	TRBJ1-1	CASSAHTGVNTEAFF
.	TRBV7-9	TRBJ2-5	CASSRRGEIQETQYF
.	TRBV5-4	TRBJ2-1	CASSLAGTSGRAYNEQFF
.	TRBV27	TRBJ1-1	CASSLRTGGVNTEAFF
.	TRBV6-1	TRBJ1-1	CASSDGLSEAFF
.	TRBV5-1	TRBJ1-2	CASSLAAVTAGGYTF
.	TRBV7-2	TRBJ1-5	CASSPDLNQPQHF
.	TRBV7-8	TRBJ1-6	CASSLDDPNSPLHF
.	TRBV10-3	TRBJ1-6	CASGTDNSPLHF
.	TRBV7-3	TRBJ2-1	CASSPGLAGGNEQFF
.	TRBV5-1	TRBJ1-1	CASSFGTEAFF
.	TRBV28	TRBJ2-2	CASSLSYTGELFF
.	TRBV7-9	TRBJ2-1	CASSLGNSGWGYNEQFF
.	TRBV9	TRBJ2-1	CASSVGDSGLNEQFF
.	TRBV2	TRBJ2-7	CASTATWDNPSYEQYF
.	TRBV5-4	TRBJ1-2	CASSLAPEYGYTF
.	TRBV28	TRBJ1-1	CASSFQGVAFF
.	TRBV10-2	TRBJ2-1	CASSFGQSYNEQFF
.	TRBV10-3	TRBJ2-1	CAISPYLQGRDGDEQFF
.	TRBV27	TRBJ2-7	CASSWRYEQYF
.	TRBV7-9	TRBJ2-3	CASSSRLAGDSTDTQYF
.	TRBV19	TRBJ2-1	CASSPPSGRQKFF
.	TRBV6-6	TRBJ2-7	CASSYLAGSYEQYF
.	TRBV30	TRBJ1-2	CASKQSSDYGYTF
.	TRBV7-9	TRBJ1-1	CASSLLPDSLRAFF